This T cell receptor (beta chain) derives from a study of T cell repertoires in cytomegalovirus infection. TCRdb reprocessed the reads with MiXCR, giving one entry per CDR3 protein. The sample has 650,000 to 900,000 distinct CDR3 sequences, around 29% seen once. Germline CDR1 is SEHNR and CDR2 is FQNEAQ (reference sequence). CDR3 length: 14 amino acids. Points on this clonotype: Its antigen is not known. One junction end does not reproduce the germline sequence, and a read error may be involved.

The V gene is TRBV7-9, the J gene TRBJ2-7; 9 bases map to TRBD2. This sequence was found in a human donor in good health (CMV status not recorded). Some clones in this sample may be carry-over from other donors' samples. Sequenced here: cultured CD8+ T cells from PBMCs, sampled from culture after CMV antigen stimulation. CDR3 DNA: TGTGCCAGCAGCCTAGCGGGATTCGACTACGAGCAGTACTTC. Translation: CASSLAGFDYEQYF. Full variable domain (rest looked up from reference TRBV7-9 and TRBJ2-7): DTGVSQNPRHKITKRGQNVTFRCDPISEHNRLYWYRQTLGQGPEFLTYFQNEAQLEKSRLLSDRFSAERPKGSFSTLEIQRTEQGDSAMYLCASSLAGFDYEQYFGPGTRLTVT.